One sample yielded the 4 T cell receptor beta chains listed below, sequenced in a study of regulatory T cells in long-lasting Graves disease. Libraries of TCR beta came from iRepertoire HTBI primers plus Arm-PCR of CDR3 regions. MiXCR, applied by TCRdb to the multiplex PCR reads, yields one record per CDR3 protein. The table records about 470,000 distinct CDR3 sequences, approximately 21% of them present only once. Time point given: persistent/refractory GD, antithyroid drugs over 5 years with positive TRAb. Generation of the TCR library employed RNA extracted from PBMCs. The sequenced sample was peripheral blood mononuclear cells (PBMCs), obtained when the disease was refractory, from a patient treated with antithyroid drugs. The receptors were gathered from a female donor with Graves disease.

This clonotype was recorded a few times. The chain recombines TRBV20-1 with TRBJ1-5; no clear D. This CDR3 has 13 amino acids. Per germline, CDR1 DFQATT and CDR2 SNEGSKA (reference sequence). V was pared by 3 bases and J by 5 bases, with 11 bases between. CDR3 loop: CSARGGEDQPQHF. The DNA for the CDR3 is TGCAGTGCTAGGGGCGGGGAGGATCAGCCCCAGCATTTT.

The chain combines TRBV28 with TRBJ1-1; TRBD1 might be the D (5 bases). From germline, CDR1 is MDHEN and CDR2 SYDVKM. The germline V and J ends were trimmed by 10 bases and 5 bases, with 17 bases remaining between them. The CDR3 runs 13 residues. CDR3 sequence: CATSGRLGTEAFF. CDR3 coding DNA: TGTGCCACCTCGGGGCGCTTGGGGACTGAAGCTTTCTTT.

This clonotype was detected many times. This chain uses TRBV12-3 or TRBV12-4 with TRBJ2-5, with 8 bases matching TRBD1. The V gene end was trimmed by 3 bases and the J gene end by 3 bases; junction bases not matched to a gene: 6. The CDR3 consists of 15 residues. CDR3 region: CASSFTGGAEETQYF. In nucleotides, the CDR3 is TGTGCCAGCAGTTTTACAGGGGGAGCGGAAGAGACCCAGTACTTC.

The table lists this clonotype with a few counts. This rearrangement joins TRBV6-6 to TRBJ2-7; the match to TRBD1 covers 7 bases. Trimming at V came to 0 bases and at J to 5 bases, leaving 7 bases not matched to a gene. Germline V gives CDR1 MNHNY, CDR2 SVGAGI (reference sequence). This CDR3 comprises 15 residues. CDR3 region: CASSYSRDRVNEQYF. CDR3 coding DNA: TGTGCCAGCAGTTACTCGCGAGACAGGGTCAACGAGCAGTACTTC.